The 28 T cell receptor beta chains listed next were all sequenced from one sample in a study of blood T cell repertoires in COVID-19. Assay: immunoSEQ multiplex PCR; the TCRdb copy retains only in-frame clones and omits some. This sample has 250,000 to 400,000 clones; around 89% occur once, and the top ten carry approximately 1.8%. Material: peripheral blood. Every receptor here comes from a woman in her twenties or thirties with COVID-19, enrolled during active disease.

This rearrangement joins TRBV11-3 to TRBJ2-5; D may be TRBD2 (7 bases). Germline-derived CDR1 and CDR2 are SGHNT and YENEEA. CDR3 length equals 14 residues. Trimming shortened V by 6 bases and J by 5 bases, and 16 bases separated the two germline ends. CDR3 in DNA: TGTGCCAGCAGACTAGGGGGGGGCGGCGAGACCCAGTACTTC. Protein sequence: CASRLGGGGETQYF.

The CDR3 DNA follows: TGCAGCGTTGGGACTAGCGGGGGGATGCATGAGCAGTTCTTC. As protein: CSVGTSGGMHEQFF. V gene TRBV29-1 combines with J gene TRBJ2-1; TRBD2 aligns across 14 bases. This CDR3 contains 14 residues. The J segment lost 8 bases and the V segment lost 4 bases, leaving 4 bases of the junction unmatched. Germline V gene lookup returns CDR1 SQVTM and CDR2 ANQGSEA.

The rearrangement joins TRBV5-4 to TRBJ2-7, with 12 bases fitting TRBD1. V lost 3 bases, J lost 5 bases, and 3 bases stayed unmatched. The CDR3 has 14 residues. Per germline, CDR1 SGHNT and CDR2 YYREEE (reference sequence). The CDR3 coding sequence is TGTGCCAGCAGCTGGGGACAGGGGGCAAACGAGCAGTACTTC. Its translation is CASSWGQGANEQYF.

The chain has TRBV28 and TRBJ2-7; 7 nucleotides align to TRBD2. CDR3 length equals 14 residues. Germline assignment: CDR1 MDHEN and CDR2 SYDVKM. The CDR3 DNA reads TGTGTCACGTCGGGGGGAGGGAATCCGCGGGAGCAGTACGTC. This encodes CVTSGGGNPREQYV.

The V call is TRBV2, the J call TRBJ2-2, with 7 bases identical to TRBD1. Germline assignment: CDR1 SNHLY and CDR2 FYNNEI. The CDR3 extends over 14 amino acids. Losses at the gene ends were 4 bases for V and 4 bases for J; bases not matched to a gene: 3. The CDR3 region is CASSAQGVTGELFF. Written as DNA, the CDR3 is TGTGCCAGCAGTGCGCAGGGGGTCACCGGGGAGCTGTTTTTT.

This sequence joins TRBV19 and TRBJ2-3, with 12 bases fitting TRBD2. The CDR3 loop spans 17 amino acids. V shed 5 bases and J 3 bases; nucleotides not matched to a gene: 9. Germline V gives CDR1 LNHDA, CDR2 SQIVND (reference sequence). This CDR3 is CASSPPSGGARTDTQYF. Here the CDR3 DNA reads TGTGCCAGTAGTCCCCCTAGCGGGGGGGCGAGGACAGATACGCAGTATTTT.

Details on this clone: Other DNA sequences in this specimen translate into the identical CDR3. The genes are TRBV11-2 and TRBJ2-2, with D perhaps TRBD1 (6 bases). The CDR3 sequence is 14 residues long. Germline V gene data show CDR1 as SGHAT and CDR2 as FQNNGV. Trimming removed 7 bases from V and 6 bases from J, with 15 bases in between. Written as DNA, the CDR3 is TGTGCCAGCATTTTTGACAGGAATTCCGGGGAGCTGTTTTTT. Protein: CASIFDRNSGELFF.

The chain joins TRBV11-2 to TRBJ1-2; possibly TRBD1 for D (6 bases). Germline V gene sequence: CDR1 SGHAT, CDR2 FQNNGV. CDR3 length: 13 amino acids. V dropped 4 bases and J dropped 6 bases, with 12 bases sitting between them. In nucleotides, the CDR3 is TGTGCCAGCAGCTCATACCAGGGGAATGGCTACACCTTC. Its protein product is CASSSYQGNGYTF.

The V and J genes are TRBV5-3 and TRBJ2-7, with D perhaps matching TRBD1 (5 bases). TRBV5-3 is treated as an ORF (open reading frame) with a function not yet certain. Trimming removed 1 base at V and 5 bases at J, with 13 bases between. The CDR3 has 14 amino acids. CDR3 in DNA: TGTGCCAGAAGCTTGACGCAGGGTCACCACGAGCAGTACTTC. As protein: CARSLTQGHHEQYF.

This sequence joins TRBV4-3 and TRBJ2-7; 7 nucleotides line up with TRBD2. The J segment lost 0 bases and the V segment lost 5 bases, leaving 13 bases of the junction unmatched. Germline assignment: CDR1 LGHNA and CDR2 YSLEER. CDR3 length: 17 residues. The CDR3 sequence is CASSGSRERGSSYEQYF. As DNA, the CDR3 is TGCGCCAGCAGCGGGTCCCGCGAGCGGGGTAGCTCCTACGAGCAGTACTTC.

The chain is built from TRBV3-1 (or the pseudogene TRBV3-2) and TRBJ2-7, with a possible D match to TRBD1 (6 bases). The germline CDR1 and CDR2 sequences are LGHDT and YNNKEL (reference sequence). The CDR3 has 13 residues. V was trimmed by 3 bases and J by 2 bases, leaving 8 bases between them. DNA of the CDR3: TGTGCCAGCAGCCAGACAGGTCCCTACGAGCAGTACTTC. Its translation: CASSQTGPYEQYF.

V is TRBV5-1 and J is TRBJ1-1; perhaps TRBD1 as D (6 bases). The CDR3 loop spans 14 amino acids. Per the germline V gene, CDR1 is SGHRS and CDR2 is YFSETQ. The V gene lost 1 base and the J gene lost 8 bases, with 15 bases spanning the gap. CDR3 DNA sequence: TGCGCCAGCAGCTTGTCCAGGACAGCCCTCGAAGCTTTCTTT. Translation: CASSLSRTALEAFF.

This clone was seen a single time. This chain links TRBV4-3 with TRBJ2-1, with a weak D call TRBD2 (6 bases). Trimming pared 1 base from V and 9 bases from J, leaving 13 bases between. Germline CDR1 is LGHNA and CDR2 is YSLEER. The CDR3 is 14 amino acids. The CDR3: CASSQGPTRGEQFF. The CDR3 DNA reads TGCGCCAGCAGCCAAGGACCCACGCGGGGTGAGCAGTTCTTC.

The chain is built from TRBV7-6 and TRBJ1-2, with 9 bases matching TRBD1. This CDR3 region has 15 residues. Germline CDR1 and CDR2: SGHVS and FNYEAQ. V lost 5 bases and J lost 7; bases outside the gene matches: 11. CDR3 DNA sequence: TGTGCCAGCAGCCCTTCCGGGACAGGGCTTCGTGGCTACACCTTC. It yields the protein CASSPSGTGLRGYTF.

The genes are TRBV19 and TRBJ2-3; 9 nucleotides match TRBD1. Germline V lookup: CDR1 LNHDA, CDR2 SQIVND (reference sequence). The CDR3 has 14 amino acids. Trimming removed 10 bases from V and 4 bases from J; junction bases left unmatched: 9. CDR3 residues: CATKPGQGPDTQYF. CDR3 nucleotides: TGTGCCACGAAACCGGGACAGGGACCAGATACGCAGTATTTT. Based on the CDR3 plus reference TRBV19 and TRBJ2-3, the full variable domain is DGGITQSPKYLFRKEGQNVTLSCEQNLNHDAMYWYRQDPGQGLRLIYYSQIVNDFQKGDIAEGYSVSREKKESFPLTVTSAQKNPTAFYLCATKPGQGPDTQYFGPGTRLTVL.

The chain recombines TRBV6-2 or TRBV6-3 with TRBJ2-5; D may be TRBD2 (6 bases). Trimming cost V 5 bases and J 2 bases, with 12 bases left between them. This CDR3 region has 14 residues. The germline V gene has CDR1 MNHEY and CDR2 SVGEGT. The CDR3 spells CASSKAGIQETQYF. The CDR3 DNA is TGTGCCAGCAGTAAGGCGGGGATACAAGAGACCCAGTACTTC.

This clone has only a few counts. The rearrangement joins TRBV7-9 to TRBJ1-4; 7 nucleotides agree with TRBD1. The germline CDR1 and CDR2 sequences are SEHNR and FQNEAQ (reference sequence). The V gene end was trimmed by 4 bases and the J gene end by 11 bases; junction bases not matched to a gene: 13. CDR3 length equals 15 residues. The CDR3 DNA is TGTGCCAGCAGCTCCGTAGAGTCGGGACAGCATAAACTGTTTTTT. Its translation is CASSSVESGQHKLFF.

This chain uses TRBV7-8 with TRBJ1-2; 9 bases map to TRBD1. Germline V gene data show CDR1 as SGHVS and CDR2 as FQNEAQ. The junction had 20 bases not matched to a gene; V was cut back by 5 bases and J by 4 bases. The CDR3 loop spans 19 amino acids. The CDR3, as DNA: TGTGCCAGCAGCCACAGCCGGTATCCCGGGACAGGGAATGGCTATGGCTACACCTTC. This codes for CASSHSRYPGTGNGYGYTF.

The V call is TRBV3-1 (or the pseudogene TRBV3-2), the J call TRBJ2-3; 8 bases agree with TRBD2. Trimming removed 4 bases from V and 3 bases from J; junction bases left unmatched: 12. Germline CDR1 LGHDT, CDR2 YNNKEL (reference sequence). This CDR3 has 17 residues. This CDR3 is CASSPISGATGTDTQYF. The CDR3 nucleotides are TGTGCCAGCAGCCCCATTAGCGGGGCTACAGGTACAGATACGCAGTATTTT.

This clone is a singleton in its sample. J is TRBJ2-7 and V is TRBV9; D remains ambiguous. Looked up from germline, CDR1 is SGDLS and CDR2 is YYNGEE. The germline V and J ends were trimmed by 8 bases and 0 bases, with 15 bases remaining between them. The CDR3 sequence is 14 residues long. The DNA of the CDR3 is TGTGCCAGGGTACCAGCGAAGAGCTCCTACGAGCAGTACTTC. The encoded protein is CARVPAKSSYEQYF.

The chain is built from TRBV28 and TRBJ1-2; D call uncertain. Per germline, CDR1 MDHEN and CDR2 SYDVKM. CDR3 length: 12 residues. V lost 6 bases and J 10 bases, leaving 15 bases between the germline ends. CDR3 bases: TGTGCCAGCAGCCCCTACCAATTTGACTACACCTTC. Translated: CASSPYQFDYTF.

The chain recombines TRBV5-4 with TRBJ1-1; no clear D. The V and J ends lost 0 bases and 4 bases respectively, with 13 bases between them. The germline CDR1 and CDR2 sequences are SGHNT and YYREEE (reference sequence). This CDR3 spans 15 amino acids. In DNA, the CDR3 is TGTGCCAGCAGCTTGGGCCCGCGGTTGGGCACTGAAGCTTTCTTT. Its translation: CASSLGPRLGTEAFF.

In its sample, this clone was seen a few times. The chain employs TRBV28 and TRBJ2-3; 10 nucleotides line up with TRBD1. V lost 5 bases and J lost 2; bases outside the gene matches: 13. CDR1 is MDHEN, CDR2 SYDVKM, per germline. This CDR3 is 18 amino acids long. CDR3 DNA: TGTGCCAGCAGTACCTTTCCTGGACAGGGGGTTTACACAGATACGCAGTATTTT. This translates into CASSTFPGQGVYTDTQYF.

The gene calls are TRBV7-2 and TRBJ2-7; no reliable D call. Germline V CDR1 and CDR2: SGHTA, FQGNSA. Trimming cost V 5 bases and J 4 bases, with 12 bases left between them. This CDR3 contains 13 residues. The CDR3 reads CASSIMAPYEQYF. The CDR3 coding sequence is TGTGCCAGCAGCATTATGGCCCCGTACGAGCAGTACTTC.

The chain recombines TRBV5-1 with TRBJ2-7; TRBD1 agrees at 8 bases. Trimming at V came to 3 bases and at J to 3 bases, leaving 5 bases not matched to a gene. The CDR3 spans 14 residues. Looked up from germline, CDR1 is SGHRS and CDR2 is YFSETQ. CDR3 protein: CASSSGTGRYEQYF. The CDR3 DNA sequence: TGCGCCAGCAGCTCTGGGACAGGTCGCTACGAGCAGTACTTC.

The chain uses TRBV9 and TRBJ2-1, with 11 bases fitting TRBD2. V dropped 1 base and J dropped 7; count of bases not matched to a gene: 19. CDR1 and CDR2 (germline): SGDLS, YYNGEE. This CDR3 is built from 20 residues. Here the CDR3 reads CASSVNPLASGGYTGNEQFF. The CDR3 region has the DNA TGTGCCAGCAGCGTAAATCCCCTAGCTAGCGGGGGGTATACCGGAAATGAGCAGTTCTTC.

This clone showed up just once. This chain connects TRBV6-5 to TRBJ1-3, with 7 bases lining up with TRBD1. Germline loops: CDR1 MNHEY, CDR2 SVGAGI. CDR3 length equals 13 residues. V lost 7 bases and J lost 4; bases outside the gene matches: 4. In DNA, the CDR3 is TGTGCCAGCACCCCGACAGGGGGAAACACCATATATTTT. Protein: CASTPTGGNTIYF.

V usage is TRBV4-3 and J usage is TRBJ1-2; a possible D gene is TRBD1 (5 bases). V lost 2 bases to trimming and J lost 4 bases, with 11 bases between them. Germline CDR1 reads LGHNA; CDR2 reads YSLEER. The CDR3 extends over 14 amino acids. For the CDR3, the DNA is TGCGCCAGCAGCCAATCAAGACAGAGCTATGGCTACACCTTC. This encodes CASSQSRQSYGYTF.